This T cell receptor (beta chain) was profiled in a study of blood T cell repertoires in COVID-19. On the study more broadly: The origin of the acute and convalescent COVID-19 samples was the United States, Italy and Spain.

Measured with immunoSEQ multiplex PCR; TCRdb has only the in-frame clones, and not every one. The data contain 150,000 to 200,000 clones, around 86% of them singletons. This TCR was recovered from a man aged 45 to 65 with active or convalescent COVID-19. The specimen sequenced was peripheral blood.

The CDR3 loop reads CAWTPGATEAFF. In DNA form, the CDR3 reads TGTGCCTGGACCCCAGGGGCCACTGAAGCTTTCTTT. This chain joins TRBV30 and TRBJ1-1; D might be TRBD1 (6 bases). Germline lookup yields CDR1 GTSNPN and CDR2 SVGIG (reference sequence). CDR3 length equals 12 residues. V gave up 4 bases and J gave up 4 bases, with 10 bases separating them.